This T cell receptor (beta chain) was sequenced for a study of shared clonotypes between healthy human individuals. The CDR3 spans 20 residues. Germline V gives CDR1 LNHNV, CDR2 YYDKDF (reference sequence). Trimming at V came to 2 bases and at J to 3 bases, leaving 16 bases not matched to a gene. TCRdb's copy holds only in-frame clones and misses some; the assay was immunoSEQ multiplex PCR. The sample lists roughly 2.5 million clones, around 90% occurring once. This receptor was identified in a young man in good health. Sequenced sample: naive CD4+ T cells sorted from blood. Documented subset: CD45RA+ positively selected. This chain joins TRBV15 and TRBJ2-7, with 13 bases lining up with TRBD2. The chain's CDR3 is CATSRFTPGLAGRLDYEQYF. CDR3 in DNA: TGTGCCACCAGCAGATTTACTCCGGGACTAGCGGGAAGATTGGACTACGAGCAGTACTTC.